Presented here are 2 T cell receptor beta chains from one specimen sequenced in a study of cytomegalovirus exposure and HLA in healthy donors. PCR involved 60 Vbeta and 13 Jbeta primers. Profiling relied on immunoSEQ multiplex PCR, and the TCRdb table lists in-frame clones only, not all of them. The sample holds approximately 140,000 clones; about 79% are singletons and the top ten take around 4.1%. The sequenced sample was PBMCs. The receptor set was obtained from a man aged 35 to 55 in good health and CMV-seropositive.

On this clone itself: Relative to the germline gene, one junction end is altered; a read error may explain this. Other nucleotide sequences from this sample produce the same CDR3. The chain is built from TRBV27 and TRBJ2-7, with TRBD1 identical over 10 bases. The CDR3 is 17 amino acids. The germline CDR1 and CDR2 sequences are MNHEY and SMNVEV (reference sequence). In DNA form, the CDR3 reads TGTGCTAGCAGTTTATGGCAGACAGGGGGCGGGGAGGACGAGCAGTACTTC. The encoded protein is CASSLWQTGGGEDEQYF.

In DNA form, the CDR3 reads TGCGCCAGCAGCCAAGATCCGGTGACTAGCGGGGAACAGTTCTTC. This gives the protein CASSQDPVTSGEQFF. This sequence joins TRBV4-1 and TRBJ2-1; the match to TRBD2 covers 11 bases. Trimming removed 0 bases from V and 13 bases from J; junction bases left unmatched: 8. Germline V gene sequence: CDR1 MGHRA, CDR2 YSYEKL. The CDR3 is made up of 15 amino acids.